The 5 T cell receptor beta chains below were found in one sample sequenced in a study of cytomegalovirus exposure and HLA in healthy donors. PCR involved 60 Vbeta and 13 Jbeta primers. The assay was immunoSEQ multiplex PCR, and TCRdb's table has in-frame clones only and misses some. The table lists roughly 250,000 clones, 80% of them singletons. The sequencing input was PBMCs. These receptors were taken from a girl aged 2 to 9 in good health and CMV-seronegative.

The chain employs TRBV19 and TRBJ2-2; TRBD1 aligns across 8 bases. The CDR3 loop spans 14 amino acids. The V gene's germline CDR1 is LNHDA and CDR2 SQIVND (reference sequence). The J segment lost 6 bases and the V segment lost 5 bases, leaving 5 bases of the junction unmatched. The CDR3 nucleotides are TGTGCCAGTAGTGCCGACAGGGGACCCGGGGAGCTGTTTTTT. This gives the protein CASSADRGPGELFF. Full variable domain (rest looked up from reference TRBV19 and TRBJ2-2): DGGITQSPKYLFRKEGQNVTLSCEQNLNHDAMYWYRQDPGQGLRLIYYSQIVNDFQKGDIAEGYSVSREKKESFPLTVTSAQKNPTAFYLCASSADRGPGELFFGEGSRLTVL.

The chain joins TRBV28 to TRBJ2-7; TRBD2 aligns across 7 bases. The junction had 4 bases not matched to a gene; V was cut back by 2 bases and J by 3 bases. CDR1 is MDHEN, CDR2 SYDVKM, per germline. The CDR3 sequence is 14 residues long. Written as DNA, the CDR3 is TGTGCCAGCAGTTTAGCGGGAGAAATCTACGAGCAGTACTTC. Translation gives CASSLAGEIYEQYF.

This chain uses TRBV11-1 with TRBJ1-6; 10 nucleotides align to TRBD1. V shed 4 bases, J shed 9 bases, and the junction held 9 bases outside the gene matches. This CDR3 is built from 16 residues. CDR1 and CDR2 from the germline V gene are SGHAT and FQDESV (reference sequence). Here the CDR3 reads CASSSIRQGAGSPLHF. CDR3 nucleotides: TGTGCCAGCAGCTCAATCCGACAGGGGGCAGGTTCACCCCTCCACTTT. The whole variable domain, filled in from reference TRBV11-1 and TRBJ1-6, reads EAEVAQSPRYKITEKSQAVAFWCDPISGHATLYWYRQILGQGPELLVQFQDESVVDDSQLPKDRFSAERLKGVDSTLKIQPAELGDSAMYLCASSSIRQGAGSPLHFGNGTRLTVT.

The CDR3 nucleotides read TGTGCCAGCAGCTTAGCGCGCTTGCCAAACGATGGGGAGAAGGAAAAACTGTTTTTT. Translation: CASSLARLPNDGEKEKLFF. V usage is TRBV7-8 and J usage is TRBJ1-4; D not resolved. The germline V gene has CDR1 SGHVS and CDR2 FQNEAQ. The CDR3 length is 19 residues. Deletions cut 0 bases from V and 8 bases from J, with 25 bases between.

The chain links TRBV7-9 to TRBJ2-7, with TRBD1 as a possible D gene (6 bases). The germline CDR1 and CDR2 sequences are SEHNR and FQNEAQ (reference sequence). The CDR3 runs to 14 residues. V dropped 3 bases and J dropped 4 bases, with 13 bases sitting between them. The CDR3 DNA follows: TGTGCCAGCAGCTTGGGGACACTTGGGTACGAGCAGTACTTC. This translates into CASSLGTLGYEQYF.